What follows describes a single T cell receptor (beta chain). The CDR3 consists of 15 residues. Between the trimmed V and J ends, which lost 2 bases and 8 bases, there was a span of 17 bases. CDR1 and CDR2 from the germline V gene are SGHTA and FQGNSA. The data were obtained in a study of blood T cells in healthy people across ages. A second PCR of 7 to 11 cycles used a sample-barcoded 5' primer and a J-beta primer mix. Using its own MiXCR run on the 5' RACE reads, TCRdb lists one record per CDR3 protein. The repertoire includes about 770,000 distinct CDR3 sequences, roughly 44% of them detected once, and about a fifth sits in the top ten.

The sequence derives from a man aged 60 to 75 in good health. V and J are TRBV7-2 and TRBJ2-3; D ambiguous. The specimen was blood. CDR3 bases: TGTGCCAGCAGCTTAATGGCTTTTCCCCCGGGTACGCAGTATTTT. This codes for CASSLMAFPPGTQYF.